Listed below are T cell receptor beta chains from one sample, sequenced in a study of beta chain features in type 1 diabetes. Some clones are missing from TCRdb's copy, which holds only in-frame ones; the method was immunoSEQ multiplex PCR. The sample consists of 130,000 or so clones, just over 9% of them appearing once. Sequencing used central memory CD4+ T cells from blood. The receptor set was obtained from a man between 18 and 35 years old in good health. Both conserved end residues are part of each CDR3. A D gene is named only where the DNA matches it firmly. Rows may omit the clone size; those that give it use once, few, many or a size class.

j_call: TRBJ1-4; clone_size: few; d_call: TRBD1; v_call: TRBV9; cdr3_nt: TGTGCCAGCAGCAAGGAATGGACAGGGGGCGAAAAACTGTTTTTT; cdr3_aa: CASSKEWTGGEKLFF
j_call: TRBJ2-3; clone_size: many; d_call: NA; v_call: TRBV7-2; cdr3_nt: TGTGCCAGCAGCTTCAACTCCAACACAGATACGCAGTATTTT; cdr3_aa: CASSFNSNTDTQYF
j_call: TRBJ1-5; clone_size: NA; d_call: TRBD1; v_call: TRBV6-6; cdr3_nt: TGTGCCAGCAGCCTAACCACCCCAGGGGGCGGTCAGCCCCAGCATTTT; cdr3_aa: CASSLTTPGGGQPQHF
j_call: TRBJ2-3; clone_size: NA; d_call: TRBD2; v_call: TRBV11-1; cdr3_nt: TGTGCCAGCAGCTCGCGGGGGGGTGAAGATACGCAGTATTTT; cdr3_aa: CASSSRGGEDTQYF
j_call: TRBJ2-5; clone_size: NA; d_call: NA; v_call: TRBV5-1; cdr3_nt: TGCGCCAGCAGTAACGACAATCAAGAGACCCAGTACTTC; cdr3_aa: CASSNDNQETQYF
j_call: TRBJ2-1; clone_size: few; d_call: TRBD2; v_call: TRBV2; cdr3_nt: TGTGCCAGCAGCCCTCCAAAAAGCGGGGGGAACAATGAGCAGTTCTTC; cdr3_aa: CASSPPKSGGNNEQFF
j_call: TRBJ1-1; clone_size: few; d_call: TRBD1; v_call: TRBV19; cdr3_nt: TGTGCCAGTAGCGACAGGGGGCGATGGAACACTGAAGCTTTCTTT; cdr3_aa: CASSDRGRWNTEAFF
j_call: TRBJ1-6; clone_size: few; d_call: NA; v_call: TRBV6-5; cdr3_nt: TGTGCCAGCCAGGGTCGTCTTAATTCACCCCTCCACTTT; cdr3_aa: CASQGRLNSPLHF
j_call: TRBJ2-5; clone_size: many; d_call: NA; v_call: TRBV11-2; cdr3_nt: TGTGCCAGCAGCTCCAGGAACCAAGAGACCCAGTACTTC; cdr3_aa: CASSSRNQETQYF
j_call: TRBJ2-1; clone_size: NA; d_call: TRBD2; v_call: TRBV4-3; cdr3_nt: TGCGCCAGCAGCCAAGGGAGTTTCGGGGGGGTAAGCTCCTACAATGAGCAGTTCTTC; cdr3_aa: CASSQGSFGGVSSYNEQFF
j_call: TRBJ2-7; clone_size: few; d_call: TRBD1; v_call: TRBV7-9; cdr3_nt: TGTGCCAGCAGAGAGCCGGGACAGGGCCTCTCCTACGAGCAGTACTTC; cdr3_aa: CASREPGQGLSYEQYF
j_call: TRBJ1-2; clone_size: few; d_call: NA; v_call: TRBV7-2; cdr3_nt: TGTGCCAGCAGCTTAGAAATGCTCGGCTATGGCTACACCTTC; cdr3_aa: CASSLEMLGYGYTF
j_call: TRBJ1-2; clone_size: NA; d_call: TRBD1; v_call: TRBV2; cdr3_nt: TGTGCCAGCAGTGCCCTCGGGACAGGGAACTATGGCTACACCTTC; cdr3_aa: CASSALGTGNYGYTF
j_call: TRBJ2-7; clone_size: few; d_call: TRBD2; v_call: TRBV5-4; cdr3_nt: TGTGCCAGCAGCCCCGGGGGGCTAGCGGGGATCGGGGGCGAGCAGTACTTC; cdr3_aa: CASSPGGLAGIGGEQYF
j_call: TRBJ2-7; clone_size: NA; d_call: TRBD2; v_call: TRBV7-2; cdr3_nt: TGTGCCAGCAGCTTAGAAAGGACTAGCCAGTACTTC; cdr3_aa: CASSLERTSQYF
j_call: TRBJ2-2; clone_size: NA; d_call: NA; v_call: TRBV5-1; cdr3_nt: TGCGCCAGCAGCGCCTCGGTTCCGGCGAACACCGGGGAGCTGTTTTTT; cdr3_aa: CASSASVPANTGELFF
j_call: TRBJ1-5; clone_size: NA; d_call: TRBD1; v_call: TRBV7-3; cdr3_nt: TGTGCCAGCAGCTCAACAGGGGGCAATCAGCCCCAGCATTTT; cdr3_aa: CASSSTGGNQPQHF
j_call: TRBJ2-7; clone_size: few; d_call: TRBD1; v_call: TRBV6-5; cdr3_nt: TGTGCCAGCAGGGAAGGGGGCTCGACCTACGAGCAGTACTTC; cdr3_aa: CASREGGSTYEQYF
j_call: TRBJ1-4; clone_size: NA; d_call: NA; v_call: TRBV25-1; cdr3_nt: TGTGCCAGCAGTTCGGGGGCTAATGAAAAACTGTTTTTT; cdr3_aa: CASSSGANEKLFF
j_call: TRBJ2-7; clone_size: NA; d_call: TRBD2; v_call: TRBV7-2; cdr3_nt: TGTGCCAGCAGCTTAGCGCCAGGGCGGGGGGGTTCCTACGAGCAGTACTTC; cdr3_aa: CASSLAPGRGGSYEQYF
j_call: TRBJ2-3; clone_size: few; d_call: TRBD1; v_call: TRBV9; cdr3_nt: TGTGCCAGCAGCCCAGGGACAGGGGGGGAAGATACGCAGTATTTT; cdr3_aa: CASSPGTGGEDTQYF
j_call: TRBJ1-1; clone_size: few; d_call: NA; v_call: TRBV10-3; cdr3_nt: TGTGCCATCAGTGACGCCGGGAGGAGGACTGAAGCTTTCTTT; cdr3_aa: CAISDAGRRTEAFF
j_call: TRBJ2-1; clone_size: NA; d_call: TRBD2; v_call: TRBV4-1; cdr3_nt: TGCGCCAGCAGCGGGCGGAGCGGGGGGAACTACAATGAGCAGTTCTTC; cdr3_aa: CASSGRSGGNYNEQFF
j_call: TRBJ1-6; clone_size: few; d_call: TRBD1; v_call: TRBV7-2; cdr3_nt: TGTGCCAGCAGCTTAGGGGCCGTCGGACAGGACCCCCCTTCACCCCTCCACTTT; cdr3_aa: CASSLGAVGQDPPSPLHF
j_call: TRBJ2-2; clone_size: many; d_call: NA; v_call: TRBV7-9; cdr3_nt: TGTGCCAGCAGCTCGACAGGGAACACCGGGGAGCTGTTTTTT; cdr3_aa: CASSSTGNTGELFF
j_call: TRBJ1-4; clone_size: NA; d_call: NA; v_call: TRBV5-4; cdr3_nt: TGTGCCAGCAGCTGGGGAGGGGCTAATGAAAAACTGTTTTTT; cdr3_aa: CASSWGGANEKLFF
j_call: TRBJ2-3; clone_size: few; d_call: TRBD2; v_call: TRBV4-2; cdr3_nt: TGTGCCAGCAGCCAAGAAGGACTAGCGGGGGGCACAGATACGCAGTATTTT; cdr3_aa: CASSQEGLAGGTDTQYF
j_call: TRBJ2-1; clone_size: few; d_call: TRBD2; v_call: TRBV7-9; cdr3_nt: TGTGCCAGCAGCTTGGTTTCTAGCGGGGGGAGCTCCTACAATGAGCAGTTCTTC; cdr3_aa: CASSLVSSGGSSYNEQFF
j_call: TRBJ2-3; clone_size: NA; d_call: NA; v_call: TRBV29-1; cdr3_nt: TGCAGCGCATACCGGGGCACAGATACGCAGTATTTT; cdr3_aa: CSAYRGTDTQYF
j_call: TRBJ2-7; clone_size: NA; d_call: NA; v_call: TRBV7-6; cdr3_nt: TGTGCCAGCAGCTTAGTGGACAACTCCTACGAGCAGTACTTC; cdr3_aa: CASSLVDNSYEQYF
j_call: TRBJ2-2; clone_size: few; d_call: TRBD2; v_call: TRBV27; cdr3_nt: TGTGCCAGCAGTTTCCGAGCGGGGGAAGCCGGGGAGCTGTTTTTT; cdr3_aa: CASSFRAGEAGELFF
j_call: TRBJ2-3; clone_size: NA; d_call: TRBD2; v_call: TRBV2; cdr3_nt: TGTGCCAGCACGAGCGGGGGCGACACAGATACGCAGTATTTT; cdr3_aa: CASTSGGDTDTQYF
j_call: TRBJ2-7; clone_size: few; d_call: NA; v_call: TRBV25-1; cdr3_nt: TGTGCCAGCAAGTTTGGAGGGGAGCAGTACTTC; cdr3_aa: CASKFGGEQYF
j_call: TRBJ2-2; clone_size: NA; d_call: TRBD1; v_call: TRBV6-6; cdr3_nt: TGTGCCAGCAGTTCGGCCGGGACAGGGAAGGCCGGGGAGCTGTTTTTT; cdr3_aa: CASSSAGTGKAGELFF
j_call: TRBJ1-2; clone_size: few; d_call: NA; v_call: TRBV29-1; cdr3_nt: TGCAGCGGGGGAGGGGGGCCAGACTATGGCTACACCTTC; cdr3_aa: CSGGGGPDYGYTF
j_call: TRBJ2-1; clone_size: many; d_call: TRBD1; v_call: TRBV7-9; cdr3_nt: TGTGCCAGCAGACCCCGGACAGGGAGCTCCTACAATGAGCAGTTCTTC; cdr3_aa: CASRPRTGSSYNEQFF
j_call: TRBJ1-2; clone_size: NA; d_call: NA; v_call: TRBV5-6; cdr3_nt: TGTGCCAGCAGCTTGGTCCGGGGAGGTAACTATGGCTACACCTTC; cdr3_aa: CASSLVRGGNYGYTF
j_call: TRBJ2-5; clone_size: NA; d_call: NA; v_call: TRBV18; cdr3_nt: TGTGCCAGCTCACCACCGAGTAGCGGAGAGACCCAGTACTTC; cdr3_aa: CASSPPSSGETQYF
j_call: TRBJ2-2; clone_size: NA; d_call: TRBD1; v_call: TRBV9; cdr3_nt: TGTGCCAGCAGCGTCCCTTCCCGGGACAGGGGGCGCGAAACCGGGGAGCTGTTTTTT; cdr3_aa: CASSVPSRDRGRETGELFF
j_call: TRBJ2-2; clone_size: few; d_call: TRBD1; v_call: TRBV6-1; cdr3_nt: TGTGCCAGCAGTGAACGAGGGGGCGGAACCGGGGAGCTGTTTTTT; cdr3_aa: CASSERGGGTGELFF
j_call: TRBJ1-2; clone_size: NA; d_call: NA; v_call: TRBV4-3; cdr3_nt: TGCGCCAGCAGCCAGAACCGGGACACTGGCTACACCTTC; cdr3_aa: CASSQNRDTGYTF
j_call: TRBJ2-5; clone_size: NA; d_call: NA; v_call: TRBV6-5; cdr3_nt: TGTGCCAGCAGCCTGGTGGACAGAGAGACCCAGTACTTC; cdr3_aa: CASSLVDRETQYF
j_call: TRBJ2-7; clone_size: few; d_call: NA; v_call: TRBV4-3; cdr3_nt: TGCGCCAGCAGCCAAGAAAGTTTCGGCTACGAGCAGTACTTC; cdr3_aa: CASSQESFGYEQYF
j_call: TRBJ1-2; clone_size: many; d_call: NA; v_call: TRBV18; cdr3_nt: TGTGCCAGCTCGGCCAGAACCTATGGCTACACCTTC; cdr3_aa: CASSARTYGYTF
j_call: TRBJ2-3; clone_size: few; d_call: TRBD2; v_call: TRBV7-3; cdr3_nt: TGTGCCAGCAGCCCACTAGCGGGGGGCGATGATACGCAGTATTTT; cdr3_aa: CASSPLAGGDDTQYF
j_call: TRBJ2-5; clone_size: NA; d_call: NA; v_call: TRBV7-9; cdr3_nt: TGTGCCAGCAGTAGAGAAGAGACCCAGTACTTC; cdr3_aa: CASSREETQYF
j_call: TRBJ2-3; clone_size: few; d_call: NA; v_call: TRBV7-9; cdr3_nt: TGTGCCAGCAGCTCCTACTCGGGGGGCACAGATACGCAGTATTTT; cdr3_aa: CASSSYSGGTDTQYF
j_call: TRBJ1-6; clone_size: NA; d_call: NA; v_call: TRBV5-1; cdr3_nt: TGCGCCAGCAGCTTACAGGGCCCCACCTATAATTCACCCCTCCACTTT; cdr3_aa: CASSLQGPTYNSPLHF
j_call: TRBJ2-5; clone_size: NA; d_call: NA; v_call: TRBV5-1; cdr3_nt: TGCGCCAGCAGCTTGGGTTTCGGGGTCACAGAGACCCAGTACTTC; cdr3_aa: CASSLGFGVTETQYF
j_call: TRBJ1-5; clone_size: many; d_call: TRBD1; v_call: TRBV30; cdr3_nt: TGTGCCTGGAGTGGTGACAGGGGCCAGCCCCAGCATTTT; cdr3_aa: CAWSGDRGQPQHF
j_call: TRBJ2-3; clone_size: NA; d_call: TRBD2; v_call: TRBV12-5; cdr3_nt: TGTGCTAGTGGTTTGGTACGACTAGCGGGGGTCCCGACGAGCACAGATACGCAGTATTTT; cdr3_aa: CASGLVRLAGVPTSTDTQYF
j_call: TRBJ2-1; clone_size: few; d_call: NA; v_call: TRBV7-9; cdr3_nt: TGTGCCAGCAGCTTAGGTTTGGGGCTTGATAACAATGAGCAGTTCTTC; cdr3_aa: CASSLGLGLDNNEQFF
j_call: TRBJ2-5; clone_size: NA; d_call: TRBD2; v_call: TRBV5-4; cdr3_nt: TGTGCCAGCAGCCTCGCCGGTTGGGGGGGAGAGACCCAGTACTTC; cdr3_aa: CASSLAGWGGETQYF
j_call: TRBJ1-2; clone_size: few; d_call: TRBD1; v_call: TRBV5-6; cdr3_nt: TGTGCCAGCAGCGCACCGGACAGGGGAAACTATGGCTACACCTTC; cdr3_aa: CASSAPDRGNYGYTF
j_call: TRBJ1-2; clone_size: NA; d_call: NA; v_call: TRBV7-2; cdr3_nt: TGTGCCAGCAGCTTGAACAGGGTTAACTATGGCTACACCTTC; cdr3_aa: CASSLNRVNYGYTF